Listed below are T cell receptor beta chains from one sample, sequenced in a study of T cells in localized non-small cell lung cancer. Here immunoSEQ multiplex PCR was the method, and the copy in TCRdb shows in-frame clones only, minus some. The sample has 15,000 to 20,000 clones, almost 85% seen once; the top ten hold roughly 29%. Material: peripheral blood, obtained before any cancer treatment. All receptors derive from a male donor at least 60 years old with stage I lung adenocarcinoma. Each CDR3 is given with its conserved first and last residue. D genes are given only for firm matches. Some rows have no size entry. The others give once, few or many, or a class for an expanded clone.

TRBV29-1	TRBJ2-7	NA	NA	CSVVGDYSYEQYF	TGCAGCGTTGTGGGAGACTACTCCTACGAGCAGTACTTC
TRBV19	TRBJ2-2	NA	NA	CASRGESGDTGELFF	TGTGCCAGTAGAGGGGAGAGCGGAGACACCGGGGAGCTGTTTTTT
TRBV9	TRBJ1-6	NA	NA	CASSVEQGKVNSPLHF	TGTGCCAGCAGCGTAGAACAGGGAAAGGTCAATTCACCCCTCCACTTT
TRBV18	TRBJ2-7	NA	NA	CASSPGGYHEQYF	TGTGCCAGCTCACCAGGGGGGTACCACGAGCAGTACTTC
TRBV10-3	TRBJ2-7	NA	NA	CASSYGAGLWNEQYF	TGTGCCAGCAGTTACGGAGCGGGCCTTTGGAACGAGCAGTACTTC
TRBV14	TRBJ2-3	NA	TRBD1	CASGEGGSGTDTQYF	TGTGCCAGCGGAGAAGGGGGCTCGGGCACAGATACGCAGTATTTT
TRBV5-4	TRBJ1-1	NA	NA	CASSPSIKDTEAFF	TGTGCCAGCAGCCCAAGCATTAAGGACACTGAAGCTTTCTTT
TRBV2	TRBJ1-1	NA	NA	CASSGRQNTEAFF	TGTGCCAGCAGTGGACGCCAAAACACTGAAGCTTTCTTT
TRBV7-3	TRBJ2-3	NA	NA	CASSPLGGSLDTQYF	TGTGCCAGCAGCCCGTTGGGGGGCAGTCTGGATACGCAGTATTTT
TRBV30	TRBJ1-4	NA	NA	CALGSSATNEKLFF	TGTGCCTTGGGGTCTTCTGCAACTAATGAAAAACTGTTTTTT
TRBV7-2	TRBJ2-2	once	NA	CASSPRGARTGELFF	TGTGCCAGCAGCCCGCGGGGAGCTAGGACCGGGGAGCTGTTTTTT
TRBV27	TRBJ1-5	once	NA	CASGVDQPQHF	TGTGCCAGCGGGGTGGATCAGCCCCAGCATTTT
TRBV7-9	TRBJ2-1	NA	TRBD1	CASSSSTGGPHYNEQFF	TGTGCCAGCAGCTCCTCGACAGGGGGTCCTCACTACAATGAGCAGTTCTTC
TRBV7-2	TRBJ1-5	NA	TRBD1	CASSPRGTGDSNQPQHF	TGTGCCAGCAGCCCTCGGGGGACAGGGGATAGCAATCAGCCCCAGCATTTT
TRBV18	TRBJ2-7	NA	TRBD2	CASSPRGGDSYEQYF	TGTGCCAGCTCACCTCGGGGGGGGGACTCCTACGAGCAGTACTTC
TRBV11-3	TRBJ2-7	NA	NA	CASSLVRDWTYEQYF	TGTGCCAGCAGCTTAGTCCGGGACTGGACCTACGAGCAGTACTTC
TRBV7-2	TRBJ2-7	once	TRBD2	CASSLARSSGTAYEQYF	TGTGCCAGCAGCTTAGCGCGGTCTAGCGGGACTGCCTACGAGCAGTACTTC
TRBV6-5	TRBJ1-4	NA	TRBD1	CASGKTGRNEKLFF	TGTGCCAGCGGTAAGACAGGGAGGAATGAAAAACTGTTTTTT
TRBV11-2	TRBJ1-4	NA	TRBD1	CASSLDRTGGANEKLFF	TGTGCCAGCAGCTTAGATCGCACAGGGGGCGCCAATGAAAAACTGTTTTTT
TRBV19	TRBJ2-1	NA	TRBD2	CASSTTSGRYNEQFF	TGTGCCAGTAGTACTACTAGCGGTCGTTACAATGAGCAGTTCTTC
TRBV28	TRBJ2-3	NA	NA	CASRPPEDTQYF	TGTGCCAGCAGGCCCCCGGAGGATACGCAGTATTTT
TRBV7-3	TRBJ2-5	NA	TRBD2	CASSLRGLAGPETQYF	TGTGCCAGCAGCTTAAGGGGACTAGCGGGGCCAGAGACCCAGTACTTC
TRBV7-9	TRBJ2-3	few	NA	CASSLAQGDTQYF	TGTGCCAGCAGCTTAGCCCAAGGGGATACGCAGTATTTT
TRBV7-7	TRBJ1-1	NA	NA	CASSPGAGTEAFF	TGTGCTAGCAGCCCCGGCGCGGGGACTGAAGCTTTCTTT
TRBV7-8	TRBJ1-2	NA	NA	CASSGPTGNYGYTF	TGTGCCAGCAGCGGCCCGACAGGAAACTATGGCTACACCTTC
TRBV28	TRBJ1-3	NA	NA	CASSFGRGRSGNTIYF	TGTGCCAGCAGTTTTGGGAGGGGGAGGTCTGGAAACACCATATATTTT
TRBV4-2	TRBJ1-5	NA	NA	CASSQGTANQPQHF	TGTGCCAGCAGCCAAGGTACAGCCAATCAGCCCCAGCATTTT
TRBV5-1	TRBJ2-7	NA	TRBD2	CASSLESGTSSYEQYF	TGCGCCAGCAGCTTGGAATCGGGGACTAGCTCCTACGAGCAGTACTTC
TRBV7-8	TRBJ2-7	NA	NA	CASSPTPYEQYF	TGTGCCAGCAGCCCCACCCCCTACGAGCAGTACTTC
TRBV6-6	TRBJ1-2	NA	TRBD1	CASSTTGGDYGYTF	TGTGCCAGCAGTACTACAGGGGGCGACTATGGCTACACCTTC
TRBV7-2	TRBJ2-2	NA	NA	CASSLYIGELFF	TGTGCCAGCAGCTTATATATAGGGGAGCTGTTTTTT
TRBV7-3	TRBJ1-4	NA	NA	CASSLAGRPNEKLFF	TGTGCCAGCAGCTTAGCGGGTCGGCCTAATGAAAAACTGTTTTTT
TRBV5-1	TRBJ2-5	few	TRBD2	CASSLASGNQETQYF	TGCGCCAGCAGCCTGGCTAGCGGGAACCAAGAGACCCAGTACTTC
TRBV5-1	TRBJ2-1	NA	TRBD2	CASSLDGGSTYNEQFF	TGCGCCAGCAGCTTGGACGGCGGGAGTACCTACAATGAGCAGTTCTTC
TRBV28	TRBJ1-5	NA	NA	CASSFISRVGQPQHF	TGTGCCAGCAGTTTCATTTCCCGGGTAGGTCAGCCCCAGCATTTT
TRBV15	TRBJ1-2	NA	NA	CATSRDSYGYTF	TGTGCCACCAGCAGAGATTCCTATGGCTACACCTTC
TRBV5-8	TRBJ2-7	NA	TRBD2	CASSLGGLADEQYF	TGTGCCAGCAGCTTGGGGGGACTAGCTGACGAGCAGTACTTC
TRBV2	TRBJ2-2	NA	NA	CASHQAANTGELFF	TGTGCCAGCCACCAGGCGGCGAACACCGGGGAGCTGTTTTTT
TRBV6-5	TRBJ2-5	NA	TRBD1	CASSTGQGAGETQYF	TGTGCCAGCAGTACCGGACAGGGGGCGGGAGAGACCCAGTACTTC
TRBV7-2	TRBJ1-2	NA	TRBD1	CASSLGGYRGPGYTF	TGTGCCAGCAGCTTGGGCGGCTACAGGGGGCCTGGCTACACCTTC
TRBV15	TRBJ2-3	NA	NA	CATSARGVSFTDTQYF	TGTGCCACCAGCGCCAGGGGGGTCTCCTTCACAGATACGCAGTATTTT
TRBV19	TRBJ2-1	NA	NA	CASSIAAGAYNEQFF	TGTGCCAGTAGTATAGCGGCAGGGGCCTACAATGAGCAGTTCTTC
TRBV30	TRBJ2-3	NA	TRBD1	CAWMDRVTDTQYF	TGTGCCTGGATGGACAGGGTCACAGATACGCAGTATTTT
TRBV10-3	TRBJ2-7	once	TRBD1	CAISEATGVLAYEQYF	TGTGCCATCAGTGAAGCTACAGGGGTCCTTGCTTACGAGCAGTACTTC
TRBV7-6	TRBJ2-2	NA	TRBD2	CASRLLAGDITGELFF	TGTGCCAGCAGGTTACTAGCGGGAGATATCACCGGGGAGCTGTTTTTT
TRBV11-2	TRBJ2-2	NA	TRBD2	CASSLEMSGSRTGELFF	TGTGCCAGCAGCTTAGAGATGAGCGGGAGTAGGACCGGGGAGCTGTTTTTT
TRBV5-6	TRBJ1-1	few	TRBD1	CASRAGTGMRTEAFF	TGTGCCAGCAGGGCCGGGACAGGGATGAGGACTGAAGCTTTCTTT
TRBV19	TRBJ1-2	NA	NA	CASSRGGINYGYTF	TGTGCCAGTAGTCGCGGAGGGATAAACTATGGCTACACCTTC
TRBV21-1	TRBJ2-5	NA	NA	CASSTTSGGGETQYF	TGTGCCAGCAGCACGACTAGCGGGGGCGGTGAGACCCAGTACTTC
TRBV28	TRBJ1-3	NA	NA	CASVGSAGNTIYF	TGTGCCAGCGTCGGGTCCGCTGGAAACACCATATATTTT
TRBV6-1	TRBJ2-7	NA	NA	CASNGNNYEQYF	TGTGCCAGCAATGGGAACAACTACGAGCAGTACTTC
TRBV5-4	TRBJ1-5	once	TRBD1	CASSAGTGHGSNQPQHF	TGTGCCAGCAGCGCCGGGACAGGGCACGGTAGCAATCAGCCCCAGCATTTT
TRBV7-9	TRBJ2-1	NA	TRBD2	CASSLALAGVLNEQFF	TGTGCCAGCAGCTTAGCCCTAGCGGGCGTGCTCAATGAGCAGTTCTTC
TRBV2	TRBJ1-1	NA	NA	CASSEDVWTKNTEAFF	TGTGCCAGCAGTGAAGATGTGTGGACAAAGAACACTGAAGCTTTCTTT
TRBV6-4	TRBJ2-2	few	NA	CASSAGGNTGELFF	TGTGCCAGCAGCGCGGGCGGTAACACCGGGGAGCTGTTTTTT